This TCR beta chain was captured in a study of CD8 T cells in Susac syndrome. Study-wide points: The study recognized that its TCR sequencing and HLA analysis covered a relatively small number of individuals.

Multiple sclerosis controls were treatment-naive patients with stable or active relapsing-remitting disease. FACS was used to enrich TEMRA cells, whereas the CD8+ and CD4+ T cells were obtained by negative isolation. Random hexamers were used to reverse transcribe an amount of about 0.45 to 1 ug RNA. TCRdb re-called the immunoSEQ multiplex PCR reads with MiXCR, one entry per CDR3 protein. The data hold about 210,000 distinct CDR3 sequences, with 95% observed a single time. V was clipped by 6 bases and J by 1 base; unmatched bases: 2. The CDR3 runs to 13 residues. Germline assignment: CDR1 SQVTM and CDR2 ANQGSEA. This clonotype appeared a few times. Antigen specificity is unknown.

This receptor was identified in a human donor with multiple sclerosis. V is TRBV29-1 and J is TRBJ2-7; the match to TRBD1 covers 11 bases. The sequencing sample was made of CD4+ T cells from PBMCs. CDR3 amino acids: CSVGTGGSYEQYF. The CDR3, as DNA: TGCAGCGTGGGGACAGGGGGGTCCTACGAGCAGTACTTC.